This TCR beta chain originates from a study of blood T cell repertoires in COVID-19. Trimming cost V 5 bases and J 9 bases; bases outside gene matches: 17. The germline gives CDR1 MNHEY, CDR2 SMNVEV (reference sequence). CDR3 length: 17 residues. Original processing methods: It was from reference gene primer amplification that nucleated cell counts were estimated. Some clones are missing from TCRdb's copy, which holds only in-frame ones; the method was immunoSEQ multiplex PCR. Clonal size and the V and J genes are those of that table, whereas D and trimming came from the DNA. The profile covers 120,000 or so clones, with almost 70% appearing a single time and roughly 2% taken by the ten largest.

Sequenced material: peripheral blood. The sequence was collected from a woman aged 65 to 85 with acute or convalescent COVID-19. This chain uses TRBV27 with TRBJ2-7; 12 positions match TRBD1. The CDR3 loop reads CASSPTTGTGGPTRQYF. CDR3 DNA sequence: TGTGCCAGCAGTCCTACGACCGGGACAGGGGGCCCTACGAGGCAGTACTTC.